The present TCR beta chain was sequenced within a study of cytomegalovirus exposure and HLA in healthy donors. Study conclusions and caveats: The majority of TCR sequences were rare, yet some public TCRs appeared in many donors. As a later analysis showed, several of the most significant clusters appeared to be linked to common viral pathogens. Later findings reportedly placed an Asian-associated ancestry cluster below the approximately 630-donor mean for N-insertions. The likely explanation for a cluster of highly shared sequence variants was sequencing artifact.

V lost 6 bases and J 1 base, leaving 15 bases between the germline ends. The CDR3 runs to 15 residues. Per the germline V gene, CDR1 is MNHEY and CDR2 is SVGAGI. Details on this clone: The antigen remains undetermined.

Both 60 Vbeta primers and 13 Jbeta primers went into the PCR. Some clones are missing from TCRdb's copy, which holds only in-frame ones; the method was immunoSEQ multiplex PCR. The table includes about 160,000 clones, 77% detected once. The origin of this receptor is a man aged 30-40 years in good health and CMV-seropositive. Material for sequencing was PBMCs. V usage is TRBV6-5 and J usage is TRBJ1-1; D is perhaps TRBD1 (5 bases). The CDR3 protein is CASSYGAGQNTEAFF. The CDR3 nucleotides read TGTGCCAGCAGCTACGGGGCAGGTCAGAACACTGAAGCTTTCTTT.